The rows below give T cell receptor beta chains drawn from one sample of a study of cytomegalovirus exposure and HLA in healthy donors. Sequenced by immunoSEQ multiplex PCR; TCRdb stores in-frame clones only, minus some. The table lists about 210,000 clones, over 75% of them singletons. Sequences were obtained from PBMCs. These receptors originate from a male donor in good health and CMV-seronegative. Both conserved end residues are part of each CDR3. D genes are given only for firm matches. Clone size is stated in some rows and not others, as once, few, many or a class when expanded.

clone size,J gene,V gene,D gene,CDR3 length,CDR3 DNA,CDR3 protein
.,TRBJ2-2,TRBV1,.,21,TGCACCAGCAGCCAAGATAGTGGAGACCTAGCGGGAGGTCCGAGCACCGGGGAGCTGTTTTTT,CTSSQDSGDLAGGPSTGELFF
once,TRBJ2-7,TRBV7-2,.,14,TGTGCCAGCAGCTTAGCTTTCCGCTCCTACGAGCAGTACTTC,CASSLAFRSYEQYF
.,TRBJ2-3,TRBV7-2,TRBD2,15,TGTGCCAGCAGGCCCCGACTAGCGGGAGCAGATACGCAGTATTTT,CASRPRLAGADTQYF
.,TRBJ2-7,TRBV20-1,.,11,TGCAGTGCGAAGGGTGGAGGCGAGCAGTACTTC,CSAKGGGEQYF
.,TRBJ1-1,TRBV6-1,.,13,TGTGCCAGCAGCCGAGAGGGAGTCACTGAAGCTTTCTTT,CASSREGVTEAFF
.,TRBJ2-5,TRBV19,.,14,TGTGCCAGTAGTAATAGCAGGGTGAGGAAGACCCAGTACTTC,CASSNSRVRKTQYF
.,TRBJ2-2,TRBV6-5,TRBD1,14,TGTGCCAGCAGGGGTACAGGGGCCGCCGGGGAGCTGTTTTTT,CASRGTGAAGELFF
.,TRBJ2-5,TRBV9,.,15,TGTGCCAGCAGCGCAGGACAGCCGTACCAAGAGACCCAGTACTTC,CASSAGQPYQETQYF
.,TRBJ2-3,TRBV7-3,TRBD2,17,TGTGCCAGCAGCTTATGGCCCCAGCGGGAGGGCCTCGATACGCAGTATTTT,CASSLWPQREGLDTQYF
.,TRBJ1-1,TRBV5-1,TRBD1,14,TGCGCCAGCAGCCACTCAGGGGGGAACACTGAAGCTTTCTTT,CASSHSGGNTEAFF
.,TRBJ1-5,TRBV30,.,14,TGTGCCTGGAGTCTATGGGGCCCCAATCAGCCCCAGCATTTT,CAWSLWGPNQPQHF
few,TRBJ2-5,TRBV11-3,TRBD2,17,TGTGCCAGCAGCCGCAAGTCGGGGACTAGCGGACAAGAGACCCAGTACTTC,CASSRKSGTSGQETQYF
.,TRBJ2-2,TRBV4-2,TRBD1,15,TGTGCCAGCAGAGGACAGGGGACAGACACCGGGGAGCTGTTTTTT,CASRGQGTDTGELFF
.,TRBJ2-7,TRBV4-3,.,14,TGCGCCAGCAGCCAAGTAGTCCCCTCCTACGAGCAGTACTTC,CASSQVVPSYEQYF
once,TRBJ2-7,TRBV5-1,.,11,TGCGCCAGCACCCGACTAGGACGGCAGTACTTC,CASTRLGRQYF
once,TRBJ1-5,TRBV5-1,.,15,TGCGCCAGCCCTGGGGAGGTTTGCAGCAATCAGCCCCAGCATTTT,CASPGEVCSNQPQHF
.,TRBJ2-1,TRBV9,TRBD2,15,TGTGCCAGCAGCGTAGGGCTAGCGGCAAACAATGAGCAGTTCTTC,CASSVGLAANNEQFF
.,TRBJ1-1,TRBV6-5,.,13,TGTGCCAGCAACACGCGGGGAATCACTGAAGCTTTCTTT,CASNTRGITEAFF
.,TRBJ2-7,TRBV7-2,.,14,TGTGCCAGCAGCTTAGCAGCTAGTTTCTACGAGCAGTACTTC,CASSLAASFYEQYF
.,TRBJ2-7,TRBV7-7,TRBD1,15,TGTGCTAGCAGCCCGAACAGGGGGGCGTCCTACGAGCAGTACTTC,CASSPNRGASYEQYF
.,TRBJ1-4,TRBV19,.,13,TGTGCCAGTAGTTACCGGACAGCTGAAAAACTGTTTTTT,CASSYRTAEKLFF
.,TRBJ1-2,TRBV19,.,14,TGTGCCAGTAGTACCAACCTCGGGTTTCATGGCTACACCTTC,CASSTNLGFHGYTF
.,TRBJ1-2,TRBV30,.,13,TGTGCCTGGGGGGACACCCACCTCTATGGCTACACCTTC,CAWGDTHLYGYTF
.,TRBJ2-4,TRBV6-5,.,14,TGTGCCAGCAGTTATCTACGGCAAATCGGGATTCAGTACTTC,CASSYLRQIGIQYF
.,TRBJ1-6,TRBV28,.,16,TGTGCCAGCAGCCCCAGGACAGACAGCTATAATTCACCCCTCCACTTT,CASSPRTDSYNSPLHF
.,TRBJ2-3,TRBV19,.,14,TGTGCCAGTAGTCCACAATTTAGCACAGATACGCAGTATTTT,CASSPQFSTDTQYF
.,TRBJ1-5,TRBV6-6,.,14,TGTGCCAGCAACAGACAGGCTAACGGACAGCCCCAGCATTTT,CASNRQANGQPQHF
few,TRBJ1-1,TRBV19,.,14,TGTGCCAGTAGTGCAACCGGGGTGAACATTGAAGCTTTCTTT,CASSATGVNIEAFF
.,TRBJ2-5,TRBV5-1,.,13,TGCGCCAGCAGCTTGTTGGCTCAAGAGACCCAGTACTTC,CASSLLAQETQYF
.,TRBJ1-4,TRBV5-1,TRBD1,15,TGCGCCAGCAGCCTACCGGGACAGGGGCATGAAAAACTGTTTTTT,CASSLPGQGHEKLFF
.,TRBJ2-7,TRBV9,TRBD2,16,TGTGCCAGCAGCGCCAAAGCGGGGGGGTTCTCCTACGAGCAGTACTTC,CASSAKAGGFSYEQYF
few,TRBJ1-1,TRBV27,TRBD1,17,TGTGCCAGCAGTTTGTCCCCAGGGGGTTTTGGGAACACTGAAGCTTTCTTT,CASSLSPGGFGNTEAFF
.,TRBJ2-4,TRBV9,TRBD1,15,TGTGCCAGCAGCGACCAGGGGGTAGCCAAAAACATTCAGTACTTC,CASSDQGVAKNIQYF
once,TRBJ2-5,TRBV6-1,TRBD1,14,TGTGCCAGCAGTGAAAGGGGACAGGAAGAGACCCAGTACTTC,CASSERGQEETQYF
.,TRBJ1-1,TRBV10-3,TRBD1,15,TGTGCCATCAGTCCGACAGGGCGATATAACACTGAAGCTTTCTTT,CAISPTGRYNTEAFF
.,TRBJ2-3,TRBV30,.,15,TGTGCCTGGACAACAGGGTTACGGAGCACAGATACGCAGTATTTT,CAWTTGLRSTDTQYF
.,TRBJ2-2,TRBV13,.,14,TGTGCCAGCAGCTTAGACATAAACACCGGGGAGCTGTTTTTT,CASSLDINTGELFF
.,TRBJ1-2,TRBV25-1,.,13,TGTGCCAGTTCCGGGGTTACACTCTATGGCTACACCTTC,CASSGVTLYGYTF
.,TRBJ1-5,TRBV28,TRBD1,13,TGTGCCAGCACGACAGGGGGCGTTCAGCCCCAGCATTTT,CASTTGGVQPQHF
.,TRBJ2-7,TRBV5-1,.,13,TGCGCCAGCAGCTTGGAGGACAGCTACGAGCAGTACTTC,CASSLEDSYEQYF
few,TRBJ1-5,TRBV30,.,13,TGTGCCTGGAGTACGGGGACACGACAGCCCCAGCATTTT,CAWSTGTRQPQHF
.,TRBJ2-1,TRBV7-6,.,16,TGTGCCAGCAGCGTACAGCGGGCGGATCCCTACAATGAGCAGTTCTTC,CASSVQRADPYNEQFF
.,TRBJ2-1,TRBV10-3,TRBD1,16,TGTGCCATCAGGGAAGACAGGGGGCTTCTCTTCCATGAGCAGTTCTTC,CAIREDRGLLFHEQFF
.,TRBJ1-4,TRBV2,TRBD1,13,TGTGCCAGCGGGGGGACAGGGCGGGAAAAACTGTTTTTT,CASGGTGREKLFF
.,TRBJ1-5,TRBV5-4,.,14,TGTGCCAGCAGCTTGGGGCAGGGCGATCAGCCCCAGCATTTT,CASSLGQGDQPQHF
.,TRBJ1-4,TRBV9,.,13,TGTGCCAGCAGCGCGACCCCCGGGGAAAAACTGTTTTTT,CASSATPGEKLFF
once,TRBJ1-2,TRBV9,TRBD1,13,TGTGCCAGCGGACAGGGAGGTAACTATGGCTACACCTTC,CASGQGGNYGYTF
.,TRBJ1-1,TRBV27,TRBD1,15,TGTGCCAGCAATCGCCCCCTCGGGGACAGGACTGAAGCTTTCTTT,CASNRPLGDRTEAFF
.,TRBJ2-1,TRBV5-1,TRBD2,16,TGCGCCAGCAGCAGTAGCGGGGGGGCCGTCAGGAATGAGCAGTTCTTC,CASSSSGGAVRNEQFF
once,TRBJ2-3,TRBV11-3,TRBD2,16,TGTGCCAGCAGCTTAGGTCTTAGCGGGCACACAGATACGCAGTATTTT,CASSLGLSGHTDTQYF
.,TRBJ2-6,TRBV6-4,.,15,TGTGCCAGCAGTGAACAGAGCTCTGGGGCCAACGTCCTGACTTTC,CASSEQSSGANVLTF
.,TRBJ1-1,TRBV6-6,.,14,TGTGCCAGCACCCTTGGGGGGGCCAACACTGAAGCTTTCTTT,CASTLGGANTEAFF
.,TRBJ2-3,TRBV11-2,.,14,TGTGCCAGCAGCAACGACAGGACCACAGATACGCAGTATTTT,CASSNDRTTDTQYF
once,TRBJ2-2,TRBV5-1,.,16,TGCGCCAGCAGCTTGAGCGCGAAGCCGAACACCGGGGAGCTGTTTTTT,CASSLSAKPNTGELFF